These 26 T cell receptor beta chains were sequenced from one sample in a study of cytomegalovirus exposure and HLA in healthy donors. PCR amplification relied on 60 Vbeta primers (plus 13 Jbeta primers). Sequenced by immunoSEQ multiplex PCR; TCRdb stores in-frame clones only, minus some. The sample includes some 90,000 clones, roughly 80% seen only once; the top ten take approximately 2.8%. Sequencing used PBMCs. These receptors all stem from a man under 40 in good health and CMV-seronegative.

The chain employs TRBV7-3 and TRBJ1-1, with D possibly TRBD1 on 5 matching bases. V lost 4 bases, J lost 4 bases, and 13 bases lay in between. The germline V gene has CDR1 SGHTA and CDR2 FQGTGA. CDR3 length: 14 residues. CDR3 in DNA: TGTGCCAGCAGCTCCGGGGGGGGGATCACTGAAGCTTTCTTT. It codes for CASSSGGGITEAFF.

The chain has TRBV10-3 and TRBJ1-6; 7 nucleotides agree with TRBD1. Germline-derived CDR1 and CDR2 are ENHRY and SYGVKD. The ends lost 10 bases at V and 7 bases at J; junction bases unmatched: 4. The CDR3 runs 12 residues. DNA for the CDR3: TGTGCCACGGAGACAGGGAATTCACCCCTCCACTTT. Protein sequence: CATETGNSPLHF.

This chain uses TRBV6-6 with TRBJ2-7; D might be TRBD2 (6 bases). CDR3 size: 15 residues. The germline V gene has CDR1 MNHNY and CDR2 SVGAGI (reference sequence). V was trimmed by 1 base and J by 3 bases, leaving 13 bases between them. CDR3 amino acids: CASSYFGGGDYEQYF. CDR3 nucleotides: TGTGCCAGCAGTTACTTTGGGGGAGGTGACTACGAGCAGTACTTC.

This clone was seen a handful of times. The chain employs TRBV6-1 and TRBJ1-3, with 12 bases fitting TRBD1. Looked up from germline, CDR1 is MNHNS and CDR2 is SASEGT. J lost 4 bases, V lost 4 bases, and 8 bases had no gene match. The CDR3 runs to 17 residues. Here the CDR3 DNA reads TGTGCCAGCAGTGCACTATCCGGGACAGGGGGCGGAAACACCATATATTTT. This encodes CASSALSGTGGGNTIYF.

The chain couples TRBV5-1 to TRBJ2-1, with D possibly being TRBD1 (6 bases). The CDR3 is made up of 15 amino acids. Trimming removed 0 bases at V and 4 bases at J, with 11 bases between. Germline assignment: CDR1 SGHRS and CDR2 YFSETQ. The CDR3, as DNA: TGCGCCAGCAGCTTGGTTGGGGGCCATTACAATGAGCAGTTCTTC. Translation gives CASSLVGGHYNEQFF.

V and J are TRBV6-1 and TRBJ2-7; D not resolved. The V gene lost 7 bases and the J gene lost 0 bases, with 13 bases spanning the gap. This CDR3 is 14 amino acids long. The germline V gene has CDR1 MNHNS and CDR2 SASEGT. CDR3 amino acids: CASKRPSYSYEQYF. The CDR3 DNA reads TGTGCCAGCAAGCGACCCTCATACTCCTACGAGCAGTACTTC.

This sequence joins TRBV28 and TRBJ2-7; maybe TRBD2 (7 bases). Germline CDR1 reads MDHEN; CDR2 reads SYDVKM. This CDR3 comprises 17 residues. V was trimmed by 4 bases and J by 5 bases, leaving 24 bases between them. The CDR3 loop reads CASSSPGRGQGIDEQYF. CDR3 nucleotide sequence: TGTGCCAGCAGTTCTCCAGGGCGGGGGCAGGGTATCGACGAGCAGTACTTC.

This chain links TRBV11-2 with TRBJ2-6, with D perhaps matching TRBD1 (5 bases). The CDR3 runs 16 residues. Germline CDR1 SGHAT, CDR2 FQNNGV. V lost 4 bases to trimming and J lost 1 base, with 11 bases between them. CDR3 sequence reads: CASSSDTRSGANVLTF. The CDR3 coding sequence is TGTGCCAGCAGCTCGGACACTCGGTCTGGGGCCAACGTCCTGACTTTC. The entire variable domain, with the rest obtained from reference TRBV11-2 and TRBJ2-6, is as follows: EAGVAQSPRYKIIEKRQSVAFWCNPISGHATLYWYQQILGQGPKLLIQFQNNGVVDDSQLPKDRFSAERLKGVDSTLKIQPAKLEDSAVYLCASSSDTRSGANVLTFGAGSRLTVL.

A note on this clone: A read error may produce the germline difference seen at one junction end. The chain carries TRBV7-7 and TRBJ2-2; D ambiguous. CDR1 SSHAT and CDR2 FNYEAQ come from the germline V gene (reference sequence). There are 12 residues in the CDR3. The CDR3 sequence is CASSPYTGELFF. DNA of the CDR3: TGTGCTAGCAGCCCTTACACCGGGGAGCTGTTTTTT.

This chain connects TRBV5-1 to TRBJ2-7; 10 nucleotides align to TRBD1. The germline V gene has CDR1 SGHRS and CDR2 YFSETQ. The V gene end was trimmed by 4 bases and the J gene end by 0 bases; junction bases not matched to a gene: 4. The CDR3 runs 15 residues. The CDR3: CASSGGQGNSYEQYF. Here the CDR3 DNA reads TGCGCCAGCAGCGGGGGACAGGGGAACTCCTACGAGCAGTACTTC.

This chain uses TRBV7-9 with TRBJ1-2; weak D call: TRBD1 (6 bases). Deletions cut 1 base from V and 3 bases from J, with 9 bases between. Germline V lookup: CDR1 SEHNR, CDR2 FQNEAQ (reference sequence). CDR3 length equals 14 residues. The CDR3 sequence is CASSLGGGDYGYTF. As DNA, the CDR3 is TGTGCCAGCAGCTTAGGCGGGGGCGACTATGGCTACACCTTC. Looking up the rest from reference TRBV7-9 and TRBJ1-2 gives the full variable domain: DTGVSQNPRHKITKRGQNVTFRCDPISEHNRLYWYRQTLGQGPEFLTYFQNEAQLEKSRLLSDRFSAERPKGSFSTLEIQRTEQGDSAMYLCASSLGGGDYGYTFGSGTRLTVV.

The chain recombines TRBV6-1 with TRBJ1-3; 7 bases map to TRBD1. The CDR3 runs to 14 residues. Germline CDR1 and CDR2: MNHNS and SASEGT. Germline trimming cut 6 bases from V and 8 bases from J; bases unmatched to any gene: 10. In DNA form, the CDR3 reads TGTGCCAGCAGGGAACCGGGACAGTGGGACACCATATATTTT. This gives the protein CASREPGQWDTIYF.

V and J are TRBV25-1 and TRBJ2-6; tentative D call: TRBD1 (5 bases). Trimming cost V 3 bases and J 2 bases, with 14 bases left between them. There are 17 residues in the CDR3. CDR1 and CDR2 (germline): MGHDK, SYGVNS. CDR3 in DNA: TGTGCCAGCAGTGACAACAGGCGCCTGGCTGGGGCCAACGTCCTGACTTTC. As protein: CASSDNRRLAGANVLTF.

This sequence joins TRBV30 and TRBJ1-4, with a weak D call TRBD1 (5 bases). V was shortened by 3 bases and J by 5 bases, with 22 bases between the two germline ends. The V gene's germline CDR1 is GTSNPN and CDR2 SVGIG (reference sequence). The CDR3 runs to 17 residues. CDR3 nucleotide sequence: TGTGCCTGGAGGGACACCCTTGGCTGGGGCCCGAATGAAAAACTGTTTTTT. Its protein is CAWRDTLGWGPNEKLFF. The full variable domain, completed using reference TRBV30 and TRBJ1-4, is SQTIHQWPATLVQPVGSPLSLECTVEGTSNPNLYWYRQAAGRGLQLLFYSVGIGQISSEVPQNLSASRPQDRQFILSSKKLLLSDSGFYLCAWRDTLGWGPNEKLFFGSGTQLSVL.

V and J are TRBV12-5 and TRBJ2-7, with D perhaps matching TRBD2 (7 bases). Germline CDR1 is LGHNT and CDR2 is FRNRAP. The CDR3 is made up of 13 amino acids. Trimming stripped 4 bases from V and 4 bases from J, with 11 bases between. DNA for the CDR3: TGTGCTAGTGGTTGGGGGGGCCCGTACGAGCAGTACTTC. It encodes CASGWGGPYEQYF.

The V gene is TRBV28, the J gene TRBJ1-6; perhaps TRBD1 as D (5 bases). The CDR3 sequence is 14 residues long. The germline gives CDR1 MDHEN, CDR2 SYDVKM. V lost 6 bases and J 7 bases, leaving 13 bases between the germline ends. CDR3 in DNA: TGTGCCAGCAGCCGACAGCTACCGAATTCACCCCTCCACTTT. This encodes CASSRQLPNSPLHF.

Notes on this clone: Likely a read error: the CDR3 ends without its conserved phenylalanine or tryptophan. The chain recombines TRBV7-2 with TRBJ1-6; possibly TRBD1 for D (6 bases). CDR1 is SGHTA, CDR2 FQGNSA, per germline. The CDR3 is made up of 12 amino acids. The V end was cut by 5 bases, the J end by 8 bases, with 7 bases between. This CDR3 is CASSPGDSPLHV. CDR3 nucleotides: TGTGCCAGCAGCCCAGGGGATTCACCCCTCCACGTT.

This chain links TRBV6-5 with TRBJ1-1; TRBD1 is a possible D gene (6 bases). The germline CDR1 and CDR2 sequences are MNHEY and SVGAGI. The ends were cut back, 3 bases at V and 4 bases at J, with 18 bases in the middle. The CDR3 is 16 residues long. The CDR3 sequence: CASSYVGGLVGTEAFF. In nucleotides, the CDR3 is TGTGCCAGCAGTTATGTGGGGGGGCTTGTGGGCACTGAAGCTTTCTTT.

The chain uses TRBV15 and TRBJ1-4, with 7 positions matching TRBD1. The CDR3 extends over 14 amino acids. Germline V gene sequence: CDR1 LNHNV, CDR2 YYDKDF (reference sequence). J gave up 7 bases and V 3 bases, and 5 bases lay outside the gene matches. CDR3 sequence reads: CATSREPGGEKLFF. The CDR3 nucleotides read TGTGCCACCAGCAGGGAGCCAGGGGGTGAAAAACTGTTTTTT. Looking up the rest from reference TRBV15 and TRBJ1-4 gives the full variable domain: DAMVIQNPRYQVTQFGKPVTLSCSQTLNHNVMYWYQQKSSQAPKLLFHYYDKDFNNEADTPDNFQSRRPNTSFCFLDIRSPGLGDTAMYLCATSREPGGEKLFFGSGTQLSVL.

The V gene is TRBV9, the J gene TRBJ2-1, with D possibly TRBD2 on 6 matching bases. The germline gives CDR1 SGDLS, CDR2 YYNGEE. V lost 5 bases to trimming and J lost 5 bases, with 23 bases between them. This CDR3 comprises 17 residues. This chain's CDR3 is CASRPPPRGGRNNEQFF. CDR3 bases: TGTGCCAGCAGACCCCCCCCGCGGGGTGGCAGGAACAATGAGCAGTTCTTC.

The chain is built from TRBV6-1 and TRBJ1-2, with 9 bases lining up with TRBD1. V was pared by 10 bases and J by 6 bases, with 9 bases of the junction left unmatched. The CDR3 runs 13 residues. The germline CDR1 and CDR2 sequences are MNHNS and SASEGT. This chain's CDR3 is CATTTGTGNGYTF. The CDR3 DNA reads as TGTGCCACTACAACCGGGACAGGGAATGGCTACACCTTC.

The rearrangement uses TRBV28 and TRBJ1-5, with D possibly TRBD1 on 5 matching bases. This CDR3 comprises 16 residues. V dropped 6 bases and J dropped 0 bases, with 15 bases sitting between them. Germline CDR1 and CDR2: MDHEN and SYDVKM. CDR3 loop: CASSGGADYSNQPQHF. Written as DNA, the CDR3 is TGTGCCAGCAGCGGAGGGGCGGACTATAGCAATCAGCCCCAGCATTTT. The full variable domain, rest sourced from reference TRBV28 and TRBJ1-5, is DVKVTQSSRYLVKRTGEKVFLECVQDMDHENMFWYRQDPGLGLRLIYFSYDVKMKEKGDIPEGYSVSREKKERFSLILESASTNQTSMYLCASSGGADYSNQPQHFGDGTRLSIL.

The rearrangement links TRBV18 to TRBJ1-5; no clear D gene. The CDR3 length is 12 residues. Germline V gives CDR1 KGHSH, CDR2 LQKENI. Trimming shortened V by 7 bases and J by 4 bases, and 8 bases separated the two germline ends. DNA for the CDR3: TGTGCCAGCTGCGTGACAAATCAGCCCCAGCATTTT. Translation gives CASCVTNQPQHF.

This sequence joins TRBV6-5 and TRBJ1-2; D gene unclear. Per the germline V gene, CDR1 is MNHEY and CDR2 is SVGAGI. The ends were cut back, 0 bases at V and 3 bases at J, with 14 bases in the middle. CDR3 length equals 16 residues. In nucleotides, the CDR3 is TGTGCCAGCAGTTACTCGATAAGCCCCTCTGACTATGGCTACACCTTC. This translates into CASSYSISPSDYGYTF.

V gene TRBV25-1 combines with J gene TRBJ2-7, with D unresolved. The V end lost 5 bases, the J end lost 3 bases, and 14 bases lay between the germline ends. Germline CDR1 and CDR2: MGHDK and SYGVNS. The CDR3 loop spans 14 amino acids. CDR3 nucleotides: TGTGCCAGCAGTATCGCCCCTACGGGCTACGAGCAGTACTTC. Protein: CASSIAPTGYEQYF.

V is TRBV27 and J is TRBJ1-2, with TRBD1 matching over 12 bases. Looked up from germline, CDR1 is MNHEY and CDR2 is SMNVEV (reference sequence). This CDR3 spans 16 amino acids. V gave up 5 bases and J gave up 1 base; unmatched junction bases: 5. The CDR3 DNA is TGTGCCAGCAGTCCGGGACAGGGGGCTAATAACTATGGCTACACCTTC. Amino acids: CASSPGQGANNYGYTF.